This is a list of T cell receptor beta chains from one sample in a study of T cell changes during pregnancy in multiple sclerosis. Produced via immunoSEQ multiplex PCR; TCRdb's table is partial and in-frame only. The sample includes 37,000 or so clones, 80% to 90% of them seen just once. The sample here was CD4+ T cells from peripheral blood mononuclear cells, taken in the first trimester of pregnancy. The receptors here all came from a female donor with multiple sclerosis, enrolled in a pregnancy study. Both conserved end residues are part of each CDR3. A D gene is named only where the DNA matches it firmly. Clone size is given for some rows only: seen once, a few or many times, or a class if the clone is expanded.

V,J,D,size,DNA,CDR3
TRBV4-3,TRBJ2-7,-,once,TGCGCCAGCAGCCGACAGAGGGGGACCAACTACGAGCAGTACTTC,CASSRQRGTNYEQYF
TRBV29-1,TRBJ2-1,-,-,TGCAGCGTTGAAGGGGATTCCAGGGGGGACAATGAGCAGTTCTTC,CSVEGDSRGDNEQFF
TRBV9,TRBJ1-1,-,-,TGTGCCAGCAGCGTTAATACAGGGAGCTGGGCTTTCTTT,CASSVNTGSWAFF
TRBV18,TRBJ2-3,TRBD1,-,TGTGCCAGCTCACCACTCGGCCCCGGGACAGGGGGCGCAGATACGCAGTATTTT,CASSPLGPGTGGADTQYF
TRBV5-8,TRBJ2-7,TRBD2,-,TGTGCCAGCAGCTTGGGGACTAGCGTAACCTACGAGCAGTACTTC,CASSLGTSVTYEQYF
TRBV5-1,TRBJ1-2,-,-,TGCGCCAGCAGAGCCCGATTCTATGGCTACACCTTC,CASRARFYGYTF
TRBV11-3,TRBJ1-1,-,-,TGTGCCAGCAGCTTAGTTGCAGAAACTGAAGCTTTCTTT,CASSLVAETEAFF
TRBV2,TRBJ1-2,-,-,TGTGCCAGCAGTGGCCTGGCTGGGCCCTATGGCTACACCTTC,CASSGLAGPYGYTF
TRBV7-9,TRBJ2-5,-,-,TGTGCCAGCAGCCCTCGACTAGAAGGAGAGACCCAGTACTTC,CASSPRLEGETQYF
TRBV19,TRBJ2-5,TRBD1,once,TGTGCCAGTAGTCTACAGGGGGAAGAGACCCAGTACTTC,CASSLQGEETQYF
TRBV25-1,TRBJ2-6,TRBD1,-,TGTGCCAGCAGTGATACAGGGGGCGTATCTGGGGCCAACGTCCTGACTTTC,CASSDTGGVSGANVLTF
TRBV25-1,TRBJ1-3,TRBD1,few,TGTGCCAGCAGCCGGACAGGGGAAAACACCATATATTTT,CASSRTGENTIYF
TRBV11-3,TRBJ1-1,-,-,TGTGCCAGCAGCTTAGCGGGGGAAGACACTGAAGCTTTCTTT,CASSLAGEDTEAFF
TRBV5-1,TRBJ1-1,TRBD1,-,TGCGCCAGCAGCTCACGACAGGGTGGCTTCGCTTTCTTT,CASSSRQGGFAFF
TRBV6-6,TRBJ2-5,-,-,TGTGCCAGCAGTTACAGTCAGGTAGAGACCCAGTACTTC,CASSYSQVETQYF
TRBV11-2,TRBJ1-1,-,-,TGTGCCAGCAGCTTAGATTTTAGGGGGGGACTGAACACTGAAGCTTTCTTT,CASSLDFRGGLNTEAFF
TRBV29-1,TRBJ2-1,-,-,TGCAGCGTTGCCAGGGTTGAGCAGTTCTTC,CSVARVEQFF
TRBV7-8,TRBJ2-5,-,-,TGTGCCAGCAGCTTAGAAGCTAGCGAGTTTGAGACCCAGTACTTC,CASSLEASEFETQYF
TRBV2,TRBJ2-6,-,once,TGTGCCAGCAGTCCCACAGGGCCTGGGGCCAACGTCCTGACTTTC,CASSPTGPGANVLTF
TRBV19,TRBJ2-2,-,-,TGTGCCAGTAGTATAGCAGGAATAAACACCGGGGAGCTGTTTTTT,CASSIAGINTGELFF
TRBV19,TRBJ2-5,-,-,TGTGCCAGTAGTATTGCGGAGACCCAGTACTTC,CASSIAETQYF
TRBV7-9,TRBJ2-3,-,-,TGTGCCAGCAGCTTAGCCCTGGCGGGGAAAGATACGCAGTATTTT,CASSLALAGKDTQYF
TRBV6-1,TRBJ2-1,TRBD2,-,TGTGCCAGCAGTGATTCTAGCGGCAACGATATTCTCTCCTACAATGAGCAGTTCTTC,CASSDSSGNDILSYNEQFF
TRBV5-1,TRBJ2-1,TRBD1,-,TGCGCCAGCGGCCGACAGGGGGCCGACAATGAGCAGTTCTTC,CASGRQGADNEQFF
TRBV11-2,TRBJ2-1,TRBD2,-,TGTGCCAGCAGCTTAGGTAGCGGGAACTACAATGAGCAGTTCTTC,CASSLGSGNYNEQFF
TRBV5-1,TRBJ2-2,-,-,TGCGCCAGCAGCCGGACAGAGATCACCGGGGAGCTGTTTTTT,CASSRTEITGELFF
TRBV29-1,TRBJ2-7,-,-,TGCAGCGTTGCAGGGGTTGGCTACGAGCAGTACTTC,CSVAGVGYEQYF
TRBV5-6,TRBJ1-6,-,-,TGTGCCAGCAGCTACTACTCGTCCGAAAGAAATTCACCCCTCCACTTT,CASSYYSSERNSPLHF
TRBV7-2,TRBJ1-6,-,-,TGTGCCAGCAGCCGAAGTGTGGGCCCGAGCTCCTATAATTCACCCCTCCACTTT,CASSRSVGPSSYNSPLHF
TRBV7-2,TRBJ1-4,-,-,TGTGCCACCTCTGGCGGGGACGAAAAACTGTTTTTT,CATSGGDEKLFF
TRBV10-3,TRBJ1-6,TRBD1,-,TGTGCCATCAAAACAGGGGTCACCTATAATTCACCCCTCCACTTT,CAIKTGVTYNSPLHF
TRBV18,TRBJ1-5,-,-,TGTGCCAGCTCACCGGTTGAGGATCAGCCCCAGCATTTT,CASSPVEDQPQHF
TRBV16,TRBJ1-1,TRBD1,-,TGTGCCAGCAGCCCTAAGCCGGGACAGGGGGCGGTCTACACTGAAGCTTTCTTT,CASSPKPGQGAVYTEAFF
TRBV19,TRBJ2-5,-,-,TGTGCCAGTAGTCAGACTAGAGAAGAGACCCAGTACTTC,CASSQTREETQYF
TRBV27,TRBJ2-7,TRBD2,-,TGTGCCAGCAGTTTATCGTCGCGGGCGGGAGCGTGGGAGCAGTACTTC,CASSLSSRAGAWEQYF
TRBV6-1,TRBJ1-1,-,-,TGTGCCAGCAGTGAGGGGAGGCCGCGGGACTTTGCTTTCTTT,CASSEGRPRDFAFF
TRBV4-2,TRBJ2-1,TRBD1,-,TGTGCCAGCAGCCAAGACGGACAGGGGGCTGCTAATGAGCAGTTCTTC,CASSQDGQGAANEQFF
TRBV5-6,TRBJ1-2,-,-,TGTGCCAGCAGCTTGGGCAAGACAACACCCTATGGCTACACCTTC,CASSLGKTTPYGYTF
TRBV4-3,TRBJ2-5,TRBD2,-,TGCGCCAGCAGCCCCCGACTAGCGGGGGGACGTGGGGAGACCCAGTACTTC,CASSPRLAGGRGETQYF
TRBV11-2,TRBJ2-2,-,-,TGTGCCAGCAGCTTAGAACGGACAGCGAACACCGGGGAGCTGTTTTTT,CASSLERTANTGELFF
TRBV19,TRBJ2-3,TRBD2,-,TGTGCCAGTAGTCCCCTGCCCATCGGCGGGGGGGGTCTGGATACGCAGTATTTT,CASSPLPIGGGGLDTQYF
TRBV7-2,TRBJ2-2,TRBD2,-,TGTGCCAGCAGCCCCCCTCTAGCGGGGGGGAACACCGGGGAGCTGTTTTTT,CASSPPLAGGNTGELFF